This T cell receptor beta chain was captured by sequencing in a study of blood T cell repertoires in COVID-19 (dated by TCRdb to the early 2020s). About the investigation overall: The collaborator samples originated in the United States, Italy and Spain and spanned the acute and convalescent phases of COVID-19. A de-identified subject ID, COVID-19 status, age in years and sex were almost always included in the sample metadata. Samples were obtained from the ongoing ImmuneRACE study (first 160 participants) and from over a thousand subjects provided by 6 global collaborators. Subjects who had been exposed to COVID-19, were actively infected with it, or had recovered from it provided the deeply sampled blood TCRbeta repertoires that made up the dataset. Where available, HLA class I and class II types were obtained from metadata supplied by the sample provider rather than from assay-based typing. The material from the prospective study consisted of cDNA or gDNA derived from T cells, B-cell-depleted T cells, or PBMCs. A freely available public database, intended as a resource for researchers studying the immune response to SARS-CoV-2, is where the repertoires were released.

Comment on this clone: Its antigen remains unidentified. One base away there is no much larger clone; base qualities are not given.

The research as a whole found: The quantity of clinical and demographic metadata differed by source and by participant and was supplied without curation.

TCRbeta CDR3 regions were amplified from genomic DNA using the immunoSEQ Assay, a bias-controlled multiplex PCR. The original methods were these. Within the assay, amplification of reference gene primers was used to estimate how many nucleated cells each sample contained. To quantify the absolute abundance of each unique TCRbeta CDR3 rearrangement, sequence reads were collapsed and filtered. Productive Simpson clonality was computed per sample as the square root of Simpson's diversity index over productive rearrangements. In its TCRdb copy, this immuneACCESS table keeps in-frame sequences only and misses some clones. Where compared with another copy, unresolved V genes explain less than half of these, and the others have no known cause. The V and J calls and clone size come from that table; D and trimming were worked out from the DNA. This sample lists fewer than 300,000 clones; 80% to 90% were detected once. 3.5% to 4.5% of the sample is in the top ten clones.

From cysteine to phenylalanine, the CDR3 is 18 amino acids long. The entry retains the CDR3 DNA only, 54 bases that are in frame from base 1. Looking up the germline V gene yields CDR1 KGHSH and CDR2 LQKENI. Clipping removes 1 base from V and 4 bases from J, with 15 as the unmatched junction base count. Enrolling through a virtual design, the prospective study's participants ranged in age from roughly 18 to 89 years and lived across more than 20 United States geographic areas. In the prospective study, cohorts were assigned on the basis of participant-reported clinical history obtained from a screening survey and a study questionnaire. Recovered participants in ImmuneRACE Cohort 3 were defined as having two consecutive negative NP/OP PCR tests, clearance from a healthcare professional, or resolution of symptoms. In the prospective study, whole blood, serum and a nasopharyngeal or oropharyngeal swab were collected from each participant by mobile phlebotomists. Over an approximately 2-month period, participants in the prospective study had the option of providing additional blood draws and questionnaires. Before DNA extraction, prospective study blood samples were shipped either frozen or at room temperature.

The chain links TRBV18 with TRBJ1-2, and 7 junctional nucleotides match TRBD1. The TCR comes from a woman in her twenties or thirties who had recovered from COVID-19. The specimen was PBMCs or T cells enriched from blood (not recorded which). The CDR3 has the sequence CASSPRGDRASGTYGYTF. The sequenced DNA: TGTGCCAGCTCACCACGAGGCGACAGGGCTTCGGGGACCTATGGCTACACCTTC.